Listed here are 28 T cell receptor beta chains from one sample, sequenced in a study of blood T cell repertoires in COVID-19. Some clones are missing from TCRdb's copy, which holds only in-frame ones; the method was immunoSEQ multiplex PCR. The sample yields around 300,000 clones, approximately 86% seen once. Sequencing was carried out using peripheral blood. The receptors derive from a woman in her 70s with COVID-19, enrolled during active disease.

The chain uses TRBV2 and TRBJ1-4, with 7 positions matching TRBD1. The J segment lost 5 bases and the V segment lost 4 bases, leaving 7 bases of the junction unmatched. The CDR3 spans 15 residues. Germline CDR1 SNHLY, CDR2 FYNNEI. CDR3 sequence: CASSGRGLGNEKLFF. CDR3 in DNA: TGTGCCAGCAGTGGTAGGGGGCTGGGAAATGAAAAACTGTTTTTT.

V gene TRBV5-1 combines with J gene TRBJ2-7; 8 nucleotides agree with TRBD2. The CDR3 has 12 residues. With 0 bases clipped from V and 7 bases from J, the junction kept 0 bases outside the gene matches. Per germline, CDR1 SGHRS and CDR2 YFSETQ. The CDR3, as DNA: TGCGCCAGCAGCTTGGTAGCGGGGGAGCAGTACTTC. Its protein product is CASSLVAGEQYF. Using reference TRBV5-1 and TRBJ2-7 for the parts outside the CDR3, the full variable domain is KAGVTQTPRYLIKTRGQQVTLSCSPISGHRSVSWYQQTPGQGLQFLFEYFSETQRNKGNFPGRFSGRQFSNSRSEMNVSTLELGDSALYLCASSLVAGEQYFGPGTRLTVT.

This chain joins TRBV5-1 and TRBJ1-2; D is perhaps TRBD1 (6 bases). In germline, CDR1 is SGHRS, CDR2 YFSETQ. The CDR3 consists of 15 residues. V was shortened by 2 bases and J by 4 bases, with 15 bases between the two germline ends. In DNA, the CDR3 is TGCGCCAGCAGCTTATGGGACACAACGGCCTATGGCTACACCTTC. It encodes CASSLWDTTAYGYTF.

The sample holds many counts of this clone. This chain joins TRBV21-1 and TRBJ2-5; the D call TRBD2 from the table was never checked on the DNA. TRBV21-1 is recorded as a pseudogene. The length of the CDR3 is 16 residues. Here the CDR3 DNA reads TGTGCCAGCAGCAAAGCGCGAGCGGGGGTAGGGGAGACCCAGTACTTC. Translating gives CASSKARAGVGETQYF.

J is TRBJ1-5 and V is TRBV5-1; D is uncertain. Germline V gives CDR1 SGHRS, CDR2 YFSETQ. Deletions cut 0 bases from V and 2 bases from J, with 9 bases between. The CDR3 sequence is 15 residues long. In nucleotides, the CDR3 is TGCGCCAGCAGCTTGGTTCCAGGTGGCAATCAGCCCCAGCATTTT. This codes for CASSLVPGGNQPQHF.

The chain uses TRBV7-9 and TRBJ1-5, with 9 bases fitting TRBD1. The CDR3 is 16 residues long. Trimming cost V 4 bases and J 4 bases; bases outside gene matches: 8. Germline V gives CDR1 SEHNR, CDR2 FQNEAQ (reference sequence). The CDR3 spells CASSWGTGPENQPQHF. DNA for the CDR3: TGTGCCAGCAGCTGGGGGACAGGGCCCGAGAATCAGCCCCAGCATTTT. Filled out from reference TRBV7-9 and TRBJ1-5, the complete variable domain reads DTGVSQNPRHKITKRGQNVTFRCDPISEHNRLYWYRQTLGQGPEFLTYFQNEAQLEKSRLLSDRFSAERPKGSFSTLEIQRTEQGDSAMYLCASSWGTGPENQPQHFGDGTRLSIL.

This rearrangement joins TRBV7-9 to TRBJ2-1; D ambiguous. The germline gives CDR1 SEHNR, CDR2 FQNEAQ (reference sequence). The CDR3 totals 13 residues. V was clipped by 0 bases and J by 6 bases, with 6 bases between them. The CDR3 coding sequence is TGTGCCAGCAGCTTAGCGGCGGTCAATGAGCAGTTCTTC. It encodes CASSLAAVNEQFF.

This chain joins TRBV21-1 and TRBJ1-2. TRBV21-1 is an annotated pseudogene. The CDR3 sequence is 15 residues long. The CDR3 DNA is TGTGCCAGCAGCAAAGACGGCGGAGCATTCTATGGCTACACCTTC. Residues: CASSKDGGAFYGYTF.

In its sample, this clone was seen a few times. The chain employs TRBV7-9 and TRBJ1-6, with a weak D call TRBD1 (6 bases). CDR3 length: 16 residues. V dropped 5 bases and J dropped 6 bases, with 17 bases sitting between them. Germline CDR1 and CDR2: SEHNR and FQNEAQ (reference sequence). In nucleotides, the CDR3 is TGTGCCAGCAGCCGTAAACAGGGAATTGTTAATTCACCCCTCCACTTT. This encodes CASSRKQGIVNSPLHF.

The chain is built from TRBV10-2 and TRBJ2-7; 9 nucleotides line up with TRBD1. CDR1 and CDR2 (germline): WSHSY, SAAADI. This CDR3 has 15 residues. Trimming removed 10 bases from V and 2 bases from J; junction bases left unmatched: 12. The CDR3 region has the DNA TGCGCCACGCAAAGAGGGACAGGGAGGGCCTACGAGCAGTACTTC. It translates to CATQRGTGRAYEQYF.

Only one count was recorded for this clone. Mismatch with germline at one junction end may stem from a read error. The rearrangement joins TRBV20-1 to TRBJ2-1; D unresolved. CDR1 is DFQATT, CDR2 SNEGSKA, per germline (reference sequence). CDR3 length equals 11 residues. The CDR3 sequence is CSARANKEQFF. The CDR3 DNA reads TGCAGTGCTAGAGCAAACAAAGAGCAGTTCTTC.

The chain is built from TRBV7-3 and TRBJ2-1; the match to TRBD2 covers 7 bases. This CDR3 contains 15 residues. The V gene end was trimmed by 6 bases and the J gene end by 4 bases; junction bases not matched to a gene: 9. Germline V gene lookup returns CDR1 SGHTA and CDR2 FQGTGA. As DNA, the CDR3 is TGTGCCAGCAGTACCGGGACTACTATTTACAATGAGCAGTTCTTC. Encoded protein: CASSTGTTIYNEQFF.

The V and J genes are TRBV28 and TRBJ1-2; 8 nucleotides agree with TRBD1. Trimming removed 4 bases from V and 0 bases from J; junction bases left unmatched: 7. Germline V lookup: CDR1 MDHEN, CDR2 SYDVKM. This CDR3 has 16 residues. CDR3 in DNA: TGTGCCAGCAGTTCGACAGGGGTCCCAGCTAACTATGGCTACACCTTC. Its translation: CASSSTGVPANYGYTF.

The chain couples TRBV6-5 to TRBJ1-2, with D perhaps matching TRBD1 (5 bases). V dropped 0 bases and J dropped 7 bases, with 9 bases sitting between them. Germline assignment: CDR1 MNHEY and CDR2 SVGAGI. CDR3 length: 13 amino acids. The CDR3 DNA reads TGTGCCAGCAGTTACTCGATTCAGGGTGGCTACACCTTC. As protein: CASSYSIQGGYTF.

The rearrangement links TRBV7-9 to TRBJ2-7, with D perhaps matching TRBD2 (6 bases). V was shortened by 10 bases and J by 2 bases, with 12 bases between the two germline ends. Per germline, CDR1 SEHNR and CDR2 FQNEAQ (reference sequence). The CDR3 sequence is 12 residues long. CDR3 amino acids: CATGSNAYEQYF. The DNA for the CDR3 is TGTGCCACCGGGAGTAACGCCTACGAGCAGTACTTC.

This chain links TRBV7-9 with TRBJ2-7, with D uncertain. V was trimmed by 2 bases and J by 5 bases, leaving 16 bases between them. CDR3 size: 15 residues. Germline V gene sequence: CDR1 SEHNR, CDR2 FQNEAQ (reference sequence). The DNA for the CDR3 is TGTGCCAGCAGCTTAACCTACGGTCCGCCCCACGAGCAGTACTTC. It yields the protein CASSLTYGPPHEQYF.

This sequence joins TRBV5-1 and TRBJ1-3; 8 bases are shared with TRBD1. Per germline, CDR1 SGHRS and CDR2 YFSETQ. V dropped 5 bases and J dropped 4; count of bases not matched to a gene: 5. The length of the CDR3 is 14 residues. As DNA, the CDR3 is TGCGCCAGCAGGCCTGGACAGGGAGGAAACACCATATATTTT. This sequence encodes CASRPGQGGNTIYF. The variable domain in full, with the rest retrieved from reference TRBV5-1 and TRBJ1-3, is KAGVTQTPRYLIKTRGQQVTLSCSPISGHRSVSWYQQTPGQGLQFLFEYFSETQRNKGNFPGRFSGRQFSNSRSEMNVSTLELGDSALYLCASRPGQGGNTIYFGEGSWLTVV.

The V gene is TRBV4-3, the J gene TRBJ2-7, with D perhaps TRBD2 (5 bases). CDR1 and CDR2 from the germline V gene are LGHNA and YSLEER. Trimming took off 4 bases at V and 1 base at J, with 14 bases between the two ends. The CDR3 loop spans 15 amino acids. CDR3: CASSLDRGPSYEQYF. CDR3 bases: TGCGCCAGCAGCCTCGACCGGGGTCCTTCCTACGAGCAGTACTTC.

This sequence joins TRBV6-5 and TRBJ1-4, with TRBD1 matching over 12 bases. Germline V lookup: CDR1 MNHEY, CDR2 SVGAGI. The CDR3 contains 15 residues. Unmatched junction bases numbered 8, after V lost 8 bases and J lost 7 bases. As DNA, the CDR3 is TGTGCCAGCGGATCGCGGGACAGGGGGCTTGAAAAACTGTTTTTT. As protein: CASGSRDRGLEKLFF.

This chain uses TRBV11-2 with TRBJ2-1, with 8 bases lining up with TRBD1. The CDR3 is 14 amino acids. Germline V lookup: CDR1 SGHAT, CDR2 FQNNGV. V lost 4 bases, J lost 7 bases, and 6 bases stayed unmatched. The CDR3 region has the DNA TGTGCCAGCAGCTATGGACAGGGTTGGAATGAGCAGTTCTTC. Protein: CASSYGQGWNEQFF.

The chain combines TRBV6-7 with TRBJ2-7; 9 bases map to TRBD1. TRBV6-7 is noted as an ORF with a role that remains uncertain. With V trimmed by 0 bases and J by 7 bases, 28 bases remained unmatched. The CDR3 contains 22 residues. CDR3 nucleotides: TGTGCCAGCAGTTACTCCAGTTGGGAGACAGGGGGGCTTGATGCACCTTCGGGGGAGCAGTACTTC. Translated, it gives CASSYSSWETGGLDAPSGEQYF.

The chain is built from TRBV7-2 and TRBJ2-6; perhaps TRBD1 as D (6 bases). Germline CDR1 reads SGHTA; CDR2 reads FQGNSA. This CDR3 has 17 amino acids. With 2 bases removed from V and 0 bases from J, the gap between germline ends came to 11 bases. Here the CDR3 reads CASSLRGQTSGANVLTF. The CDR3 coding sequence is TGTGCCAGCAGCTTACGGGGACAAACCTCTGGGGCCAACGTCCTGACTTTC.

V and J are TRBV12-5 and TRBJ1-5, with a possible D match to TRBD1 (6 bases). This CDR3 has 13 amino acids. The ends were cut back, 6 bases at V and 3 bases at J, with 9 bases in the middle. CDR1 is LGHNT and CDR2 is FRNRAP in the germline V gene. Written as DNA, the CDR3 is TGTGCTAGTGGGCCAGGGGCCAATCAGCCCCAGCATTTT. Protein product: CASGPGANQPQHF.

This clone was detected ten times or more. The V call is TRBV19, the J call TRBJ1-5; 8 nucleotides agree with TRBD1. J was trimmed by 1 base and V by 10 bases; bases with no gene match: 15. This CDR3 region has 17 residues. From germline, CDR1 is LNHDA and CDR2 SQIVND (reference sequence). The CDR3 nucleotides are TGTGCCACCATTCAGGCAGGGGGCCTCGGGAGCAATCAGCCCCAGCATTTT. It translates to CATIQAGGLGSNQPQHF.

This rearrangement joins TRBV27 to TRBJ2-7; 8 bases line up with TRBD2. Trimming took 0 bases from V and 0 from J; bases not matched to a gene: 7. The CDR3 runs to 17 residues. CDR1 is MNHEY and CDR2 is SMNVEV in the germline V gene (reference sequence). CDR3 coding DNA: TGTGCCAGCAGTTTATCCCGAGTTGCGGGGGGCTCCTACGAGCAGTACTTC. The encoded protein is CASSLSRVAGGSYEQYF.

V and J are TRBV11-2 and TRBJ2-3, with a possible D match to TRBD2 (5 bases). V lost 5 bases and J lost 4, with 7 bases in between. The CDR3 loop spans 12 amino acids. The germline gives CDR1 SGHAT, CDR2 FQNNGV. The CDR3 DNA reads TGTGCCAGCAGCGCGGGCTCAGATACGCAGTATTTT. It codes for CASSAGSDTQYF. The variable domain in full, completed from reference TRBV11-2 and TRBJ2-3, reads EAGVAQSPRYKIIEKRQSVAFWCNPISGHATLYWYQQILGQGPKLLIQFQNNGVVDDSQLPKDRFSAERLKGVDSTLKIQPAKLEDSAVYLCASSAGSDTQYFGPGTRLTVL.

The chain combines TRBV19 with TRBJ2-2; D call uncertain. Between the trimmed V and J ends, which lost 7 bases and 7 bases, there was a span of 16 bases. The CDR3 covers 14 residues. Germline V gene data show CDR1 as LNHDA and CDR2 as SQIVND (reference sequence). For the CDR3, the DNA is TGTGCCAGTACACCCTCGGCAGGTGTCGGGGAGCTGTTTTTT. Protein sequence: CASTPSAGVGELFF.

The chain is built from TRBV29-1 and TRBJ2-4; TRBD1 aligns across 10 bases. This CDR3 has 12 amino acids. In germline, CDR1 is SQVTM, CDR2 ANQGSEA. V gave up 8 bases and J gave up 7 bases; unmatched junction bases: 5. In nucleotides, the CDR3 is TGCAGCTTCCGGACAGGGGGTAACATTCAGTACTTC. This codes for CSFRTGGNIQYF.